These 17 T cell receptor beta chains were all obtained from the same sample, sequenced in a study of cytomegalovirus exposure and HLA in healthy donors. PCR used 60 Vbeta primers and 13 Jbeta primers. Only in-frame clones appear in the TCRdb table, and some are missing; sequencing was by immunoSEQ multiplex PCR. The repertoire holds roughly 160,000 clones, almost 80% seen once, with over 11% in the top ten. Sequenced sample: PBMCs. The receptors originated from a man between 50 and 59 years old in good health and CMV-seropositive.

V and J are TRBV2 and TRBJ1-3; perhaps TRBD1 as D (6 bases). V was pared by 10 bases and J by 4 bases, with 17 bases between. The CDR3 totals 14 residues. Germline V gene sequence: CDR1 SNHLY, CDR2 FYNNEI. The CDR3 spells CAILRQVSGNTIYF. CDR3 coding DNA: TGTGCCATTTTGCGACAGGTCTCAGGAAACACCATATATTTT.

V gene TRBV6-5 combines with J gene TRBJ2-5; D gene ambiguous. This CDR3 spans 15 amino acids. Germline V lookup: CDR1 MNHEY, CDR2 SVGAGI. V gave up 0 bases and J gave up 4 bases, with 12 bases separating them. The CDR3 sequence is CASSYSGRSGETQYF. CDR3 sequence (DNA): TGTGCCAGCAGTTACTCGGGCAGGTCAGGAGAGACCCAGTACTTC.

The CDR3 DNA is TGTGCCAGCAGTACCCAGCGACGTAGGCAGTACGTC. Translation gives CASSTQRRRQYV. The V gene is TRBV6-1, the J gene TRBJ2-7; D gene ambiguous. Germline V gene lookup returns CDR1 MNHNS and CDR2 SASEGT. The CDR3 totals 12 residues. The V and J ends lost 5 bases and 9 bases respectively, with 14 bases between them.

The chain carries TRBV29-1 and TRBJ1-1, with 9 nucleotides matching TRBD1. Germline V gene lookup returns CDR1 SQVTM and CDR2 ANQGSEA. There are 16 residues in the CDR3. The V segment lost 0 bases and the J segment 0 bases; nucleotides outside the gene matches: 5. The CDR3 spells CSVEERQGVVNTEAFF. The CDR3 DNA follows: TGCAGCGTTGAAGAAAGACAGGGGGTCGTGAACACTGAAGCTTTCTTT.

This sequence joins TRBV6-5 and TRBJ1-1; 8 positions agree with TRBD1. Germline V gives CDR1 MNHEY, CDR2 SVGAGI. With V trimmed by 6 bases and J by 5 bases, 8 bases remained unmatched. The length of the CDR3 is 14 residues. CDR3 nucleotides: TGTGCCAGCAGAACAGGGGGGCAGATAACTGAAGCTTTCTTT. This gives the protein CASRTGGQITEAFF.

This sequence joins TRBV27 and TRBJ2-2; D may be TRBD2 (6 bases). CDR1 MNHEY and CDR2 SMNVEV come from the germline V gene (reference sequence). V was pared by 10 bases and J by 1 base, with 13 bases between. The CDR3 has 14 residues. The CDR3 spells CATAGSRNTGELFF. The CDR3 coding sequence is TGTGCCACCGCGGGGAGCAGGAACACCGGGGAGCTGTTTTTT.

This chain uses TRBV4-1 with TRBJ1-5, with D uncertain. Germline V gene lookup returns CDR1 MGHRA and CDR2 YSYEKL. This CDR3 region has 15 residues. V shed 5 bases and J shed 6 bases, with 17 bases lying between them. CDR3 residues: CASSSEGTSFQPQHF. For the CDR3, the DNA is TGCGCCAGCAGCTCAGAGGGAACATCGTTTCAGCCCCAGCATTTT.

The chain has TRBV7-2 and TRBJ2-4, with 8 bases identical to TRBD1. CDR1 and CDR2 (germline): SGHTA, FQGNSA. This CDR3 has 13 amino acids. The J segment lost 3 bases and the V segment lost 8 bases, leaving 3 bases of the junction unmatched. CDR3 nucleotides: TGTGCCAGCGGACAGGGAGTCAAAAACATTCAGTACTTC. Translation: CASGQGVKNIQYF.

V gene TRBV4-1 combines with J gene TRBJ2-3; TRBD2 aligns across 7 bases. V was pared by 0 bases and J by 0 bases, with 3 bases of the junction left unmatched. CDR1 is MGHRA, CDR2 YSYEKL, per germline. The CDR3 runs 16 residues. The CDR3 here is CASSQEPGLSTDTQYF. The CDR3 nucleotides read TGCGCCAGCAGCCAAGAGCCGGGACTAAGCACAGATACGCAGTATTTT.

The chain employs TRBV5-1 and TRBJ1-2; possibly TRBD1 for D (6 bases). There are 14 residues in the CDR3. The germline gives CDR1 SGHRS, CDR2 YFSETQ. Trimming cost V 4 bases and J 7 bases, with 17 bases left between them. The CDR3 nucleotides read TGCGCCAGCAGCCTCGATTTTAACAGGGCTGGCTACACCTTC. Translation gives CASSLDFNRAGYTF.

This clone has just a few counts. This chain links TRBV6-1 with TRBJ2-7; 9 bases agree with TRBD2. This CDR3 is 15 amino acids long. With 2 bases clipped from V and 2 bases from J, the junction kept 4 bases outside the gene matches. CDR1 is MNHNS, CDR2 SASEGT, per germline. CDR3 loop: CASSETAGGPYEQYV. The CDR3 DNA reads TGTGCCAGCAGTGAAACAGCGGGGGGACCCTACGAGCAGTACGTC.

The V gene is TRBV28, the J gene TRBJ2-5; D is perhaps TRBD2 (6 bases). The DNA matches TRBJ2-7 better at its end, which makes the J call doubtful. There are 16 residues in the CDR3. Germline V lookup: CDR1 MDHEN, CDR2 SYDVKM. CDR3 region: CASSFWRRDHGNEQYF. The CDR3 DNA is TGTGCCAGCAGTTTCTGGCGGCGGGACCACGGAAACGAGCAGTACTTC.

The CDR3: CASSEYKLDRTISGELFF. CDR3 nucleotides: TGTGCCAGCAGTGAATATAAGTTGGACAGGACAATATCCGGGGAGCTGTTTTTT. V is TRBV25-1 and J is TRBJ2-2; TRBD1 matches at 7 bases. Trimming at V came to 0 bases and at J to 6 bases, leaving 13 bases not matched to a gene. There are 18 residues in the CDR3. CDR1 and CDR2 from the germline V gene are MGHDK and SYGVNS.

The DNA of the CDR3 is TGTGCCAGTAGTAAGGGACCGGGACAGGCAGAAGAGACCCAGTACTTC. Its protein product is CASSKGPGQAEETQYF. The chain carries TRBV19 and TRBJ2-5; 8 nucleotides match TRBD1. Losses at the gene ends were 4 bases for V and 3 bases for J; bases not matched to a gene: 10. In germline, CDR1 is LNHDA, CDR2 SQIVND (reference sequence). The CDR3 runs 16 residues.

The rearrangement links TRBV6-6 to TRBJ2-7; 7 nucleotides match TRBD1. The germline gives CDR1 MNHNY, CDR2 SVGAGI (reference sequence). This CDR3 has 12 residues. V trimming: 5 bases; J trimming: 4 bases; junction bases outside the gene matches: 2. CDR3 DNA: TGTGCCAGCAGTAAACAGGGGTACGAGCAGTACGTC. It codes for CASSKQGYEQYV.

V is TRBV18 and J is TRBJ1-2; 7 bases fit TRBD1. The CDR3 is made up of 15 amino acids. Germline values: CDR1 KGHSH, CDR2 LQKENI. The V gene end was trimmed by 4 bases and the J gene end by 3 bases; junction bases not matched to a gene: 8. CDR3 bases: TGTGCCAGCTCACTTACGACAGGGACCGACTATGGCTACACCTTC. This translates into CASSLTTGTDYGYTF.

The count of this clone is one. The chain links TRBV7-6 to TRBJ2-3; D is unresolved. Germline assignment: CDR1 SGHVS and CDR2 FNYEAQ. Trimming removed 10 bases at V and 0 bases at J, with 11 bases between. The CDR3 totals 13 residues. CDR3: CANSPFSTDTQYF. As DNA, the CDR3 is TGTGCCAATTCCCCTTTTAGCACAGATACGCAGTATTTT. The variable domain in full, with the rest retrieved from reference TRBV7-6 and TRBJ2-3, is GAGVSQSPRYKVTKRGQDVALRCDPISGHVSLYWYRQALGQGPEFLTYFNYEAQQDKSGLPNDRFSAERPEGSISTLTIQRTEQRDSAMYRCANSPFSTDTQYFGPGTRLTVL.